This is a list of T cell receptor beta chains from one sample in a study of radiation and T cells in renal cell carcinoma. TCRdb's table, derived via immunoSEQ multiplex PCR, lists solely in-frame clones and lacks some. Of roughly 75,000 clones in the sample, 82% were seen once. This sample comprised blood, obtained from a patient whose treatment included radiotherapy and nephrectomy. The receptor set was obtained from a man aged 60-69 years with renal cell carcinoma. Both conserved end residues are part of each CDR3. The D gene is left open where the match is weak. Clone size is shown for a subset of rows, as once, few, many or a class of expanded clone.

>.|.|TRBJ1-5|TRBV15
TGTGCCACCAGCACCAAACAACAGGCCAATCAGCCCCAGCATTTT
CATSTKQQANQPQHF
>.|TRBD2|TRBJ2-5|TRBV19
TGTGCCAGTAGTCCCATCCGAGCGGGAGGAGAAGAGACCCAGTACTTC
CASSPIRAGGEETQYF
>.|TRBD2|TRBJ2-1|TRBV4-1
TGCGCCAGCAGCCGGGGACTAGCGGGCAAGGGTGAGCAGTTCTTC
CASSRGLAGKGEQFF
>.|.|TRBJ1-1|TRBV9
TGTGCCAGCAGCGTAAAAGCGGGGGTAGGGGAGAACACTGAAGCTTTCTTT
CASSVKAGVGENTEAFF
>.|TRBD1|TRBJ1-4|TRBV7-2
TGTGCCAGCAGTGGGACAGCCGAAAAACTGTTTTTT
CASSGTAEKLFF
>.|.|TRBJ1-1|TRBV6-5
TGTGCCAGCAGTTACTCGGGGGGGACGGTGGCTTTCTTT
CASSYSGGTVAFF
>.|TRBD2|TRBJ2-2|TRBV4-1
TGCGCCAGCAGCCGTCTGGCGGGAGGAAACACCGGGGAGCTGTTTTTT
CASSRLAGGNTGELFF
>.|TRBD1|TRBJ1-2|TRBV2
TGTGCCAGCACCAGGGAGGGACAGTCGAACTATGGCTACACCTTC
CASTREGQSNYGYTF
>.|.|TRBJ2-4|TRBV28
TGTGCCAGCAGTTTTCCCGAAAACATTCAGTACTTC
CASSFPENIQYF
>.|.|TRBJ2-1|TRBV28
TGTGCCAGCAGTCGGACGGGGTACAATGAGCAGTTCTTC
CASSRTGYNEQFF
>.|.|TRBJ1-2|TRBV9
TGTGCCAGCAGCGTGGAAGGGGCCCACCTCAATGGCTACACCTTC
CASSVEGAHLNGYTF
>.|.|TRBJ2-5|TRBV30
TGTGCCTGGGGGGGAGCTCGGGAGACCCAGTACTTC
CAWGGARETQYF
>once|.|TRBJ2-5|TRBV7-9
TGTGCCAGCGGATACGTCTCCACGGAGACCCAGTACTTC
CASGYVSTETQYF